The 28 T cell receptor beta chains below were found in one sample sequenced in a study of T cell responses to AZD1222 COVID-19 vaccine. Clones were read by immunoSEQ multiplex PCR, and TCRdb kept only the in-frame ones, dropping some. The top ten clones hold roughly 26% of a sample with 150,000 to 200,000 clones, 88% of them seen once. This specimen was peripheral blood, taken 28 days after the second AZD1222 dose. These receptors all stem from an adult who received the AZD1222 COVID-19 vaccine.

V usage is TRBV4-3 and J usage is TRBJ1-3, with D unresolved. The CDR3 extends over 17 amino acids. Germline V lookup: CDR1 LGHNA, CDR2 YSLEER. Trimming cost V 2 bases and J 0 bases, with 14 bases left between them. CDR3 bases: TGCGCCAGCAGCCAATTCGGCAGTGCTAACTCTGGAAACACCATATATTTT. Its translation is CASSQFGSANSGNTIYF.

The J gene is TRBJ2-2, the V gene TRBV30, with D tentatively TRBD1 (6 bases). CDR1 is GTSNPN and CDR2 is SVGIG in the germline V gene (reference sequence). Between the trimmed V and J ends, which lost 5 bases and 6 bases, there was a span of 10 bases. This CDR3 is built from 12 residues. The DNA for the CDR3 is TGTGCCTGGGCCTGGGGGCCCGGGGAGCTGTTTTTT. Amino acids: CAWAWGPGELFF.

The V call is TRBV28, the J call TRBJ2-7; 10 positions match TRBD1. V shed 5 bases, J shed 5 bases, and the junction held 9 bases outside the gene matches. Germline V gene lookup returns CDR1 MDHEN and CDR2 SYDVKM. The length of the CDR3 is 15 residues. In nucleotides, the CDR3 is TGTGCCAGCAGTCCCCCGGGACAGGGGTCCCACGAGCAGTACTTC. This translates into CASSPPGQGSHEQYF.

CDR3 sequence reads: CASSHTGTGDYEQYF. In nucleotides, the CDR3 is TGTGCCAGCAGTCACACCGGGACAGGGGACTACGAGCAGTACTTC. V is TRBV6-5 and J is TRBJ2-7; 10 bases fit TRBD1. CDR3 length equals 15 residues. Trimming removed 5 bases from V and 3 bases from J; junction bases left unmatched: 7. Germline-derived CDR1 and CDR2 are MNHEY and SVGAGI.

The genes are TRBV3-1 (or the pseudogene TRBV3-2) and TRBJ2-3; 10 bases agree with TRBD2. The trim removed 3 bases at V and 1 base at J, leaving 7 bases unmatched. Germline V CDR1 and CDR2: LGHDT, YNNKEL (reference sequence). This CDR3 is 17 amino acids long. The CDR3 sequence: CASSQTSGPRGTDTQYF. In nucleotides, the CDR3 is TGTGCCAGCAGCCAGACTAGCGGGCCCCGGGGCACAGATACGCAGTATTTT.

This clone appeared a few times. V and J are TRBV7-9 and TRBJ1-4; D is unresolved. Per the germline V gene, CDR1 is SEHNR and CDR2 is FQNEAQ (reference sequence). Trimming shortened V by 5 bases and J by 8 bases, and 15 bases separated the two germline ends. The CDR3 spans 14 residues. This CDR3 is CASSPLGGGEKLFF. CDR3 DNA: TGTGCCAGCAGCCCCCTAGGAGGCGGAGAAAAACTGTTTTTT.

The chain combines TRBV7-3 with TRBJ2-2; TRBD2 matches 14 bases. Germline V CDR1 and CDR2: SGHTA, FQGTGA. Unmatched junction bases numbered 14, after V lost 5 bases and J lost 6 bases. This CDR3 has 19 amino acids. The CDR3 is CASSASPRLAGGGSGELFF. The CDR3 region has the DNA TGTGCCAGCAGCGCTTCTCCGCGACTAGCGGGAGGGGGATCCGGGGAGCTGTTTTTT.

The V gene is TRBV4-2, the J gene TRBJ2-7; perhaps TRBD2 as D (6 bases). V was clipped by 4 bases and J by 2 bases, with 18 bases between them. Germline CDR1 is LGHNA and CDR2 is YNFKEQ. This CDR3 contains 16 residues. In DNA, the CDR3 is TGTGCCAGCAGCCCCTCGGTGGGGGGAGCTGCCTACGAGCAGTACTTC. Protein sequence: CASSPSVGGAAYEQYF.

The sample holds a few counts of this clone. The rearrangement uses TRBV28 and TRBJ1-6; D gene unclear. The CDR3 is made up of 14 amino acids. Germline CDR1 MDHEN, CDR2 SYDVKM. The V end was cut by 8 bases, the J end by 5 bases, with 13 bases between. This chain's CDR3 is CASVSVRNNSPLHF. The CDR3 DNA is TGTGCCAGCGTTTCGGTCCGCAATAATTCACCCCTCCACTTT.

V is TRBV28 and J is TRBJ2-7; D is ambiguous. The V end lost 2 bases, the J end lost 6 bases, and 8 bases lay between the germline ends. The germline V gene has CDR1 MDHEN and CDR2 SYDVKM. CDR3 length equals 12 residues. CDR3 sequence reads: CASSLGFSEQYF. The CDR3 coding sequence is TGTGCCAGCAGTTTAGGATTCTCCGAGCAGTACTTC. The complete variable domain, with remaining parts taken from reference TRBV28 and TRBJ2-7, reads DVKVTQSSRYLVKRTGEKVFLECVQDMDHENMFWYRQDPGLGLRLIYFSYDVKMKEKGDIPEGYSVSREKKERFSLILESASTNQTSMYLCASSLGFSEQYFGPGTRLTVT.

The V call is TRBV28, the J call TRBJ1-2; 7 nucleotides line up with TRBD1. The CDR3 length is 16 residues. V lost 6 bases to trimming and J lost 1 base; unmatched junction nucleotides: 11. Germline assignment: CDR1 MDHEN and CDR2 SYDVKM. CDR3 sequence reads: CASSATRAGGNYGYTF. The CDR3 DNA reads TGTGCCAGCAGCGCTACGAGGGCAGGGGGTAACTATGGCTACACCTTC.

The chain joins TRBV6-1 to TRBJ2-7; D gene unclear. The V end was cut by 3 bases, the J end by 0 bases, with 6 bases between. Germline V gene data show CDR1 as MNHNS and CDR2 as SASEGT. This CDR3 spans 13 amino acids. The CDR3 coding sequence is TGTGCCAGCAGTGACGCTCCCTCCTACGAGCAGTACTTC. It yields the protein CASSDAPSYEQYF.

CDR3 bases: TGTGCCAGCAGTTACTCAATGGACTACGAGCAGTACTTC. This sequence encodes CASSYSMDYEQYF. The chain carries TRBV6-5 and TRBJ2-7; D remains ambiguous. V dropped 0 bases and J dropped 3 bases, with 6 bases sitting between them. The germline gives CDR1 MNHEY, CDR2 SVGAGI. The CDR3 spans 13 residues.

This clone was seen only a few times. The rearrangement uses TRBV11-3 and TRBJ1-1; a weak D match, TRBD1 (5 bases). The ends were cut back, 5 bases at V and 10 bases at J, with 14 bases in the middle. The CDR3 covers 12 residues. Germline values: CDR1 SGHNT, CDR2 YENEEA. CDR3 sequence reads: CASSRGRGGAFF. The CDR3 DNA follows: TGTGCCAGCAGCCGGGGTAGGGGAGGAGCTTTCTTT.

V and J are TRBV7-9 and TRBJ1-3, with unresolved D. This CDR3 has 17 residues. CDR1 and CDR2 from the germline V gene are SEHNR and FQNEAQ (reference sequence). Trimming cost V 1 base and J 0 bases, with 13 bases left between them. The CDR3 here is CASSLVGQLLSGNTIYF. CDR3 sequence (DNA): TGTGCCAGCAGCTTAGTTGGGCAGCTCCTCTCTGGAAACACCATATATTTT.

The chain combines TRBV11-2 with TRBJ2-1, with TRBD2 matching 9 bases. Germline V gene lookup returns CDR1 SGHAT and CDR2 FQNNGV. This CDR3 has 14 residues. V was clipped by 1 base and J by 7 bases; unmatched bases: 2. CDR3 DNA: TGTGCCAGCAGCTTAGGTGGACTAGCGAATGAGCAGTTCTTC. Translation: CASSLGGLANEQFF. Complete variable domain (other parts from reference TRBV11-2 and TRBJ2-1): EAGVAQSPRYKIIEKRQSVAFWCNPISGHATLYWYQQILGQGPKLLIQFQNNGVVDDSQLPKDRFSAERLKGVDSTLKIQPAKLEDSAVYLCASSLGGLANEQFFGPGTRLTVL.

The chain combines TRBV20-1 with TRBJ2-3; D unclear. Germline V gives CDR1 DFQATT, CDR2 SNEGSKA (reference sequence). Deletions cut 3 bases from V and 3 bases from J, with 4 bases between. The CDR3 spans 11 residues. The CDR3: CSARRTDTQYF. CDR3 in DNA: TGCAGTGCTAGGCGGACAGATACGCAGTATTTT.

The gene calls are TRBV28 and TRBJ1-1; D might be TRBD1 (6 bases). Trimming stripped 3 bases from V and 4 bases from J, with 9 bases between. Germline loops: CDR1 MDHEN, CDR2 SYDVKM. The CDR3 consists of 13 residues. CDR3 coding DNA: TGTGCCAGCAGTTTGGTGGGGGCCACTGAAGCTTTCTTT. Encoded protein: CASSLVGATEAFF.

V usage is TRBV18 and J usage is TRBJ2-1, with 8 positions matching TRBD2. The CDR3 totals 14 residues. The V gene end was trimmed by 6 bases and the J gene end by 7 bases; junction bases not matched to a gene: 8. Germline V gives CDR1 KGHSH, CDR2 LQKENI. As DNA, the CDR3 is TGTGCCAGCTCTTCAAGGGGGACTAGTAATGAGCAGTTCTTC. Its translation: CASSSRGTSNEQFF.

The CDR3 DNA reads as TGTGCCAGCAGTCTAGCGGGCTCCTTGGGAGAGACCCAGTACTTC. This codes for CASSLAGSLGETQYF. The chain joins TRBV7-2 to TRBJ2-5; 8 bases agree with TRBD2. Germline V gene data show CDR1 as SGHTA and CDR2 as FQGNSA. This CDR3 has 15 amino acids. The V gene end was trimmed by 6 bases and the J gene end by 4 bases; junction bases not matched to a gene: 10.

The V gene is TRBV6-5, the J gene TRBJ2-7; perhaps TRBD1 as D (5 bases). CDR1 is MNHEY and CDR2 is SVGAGI in the germline V gene. V lost 4 bases, J lost 2 bases, and 12 bases lay in between. This CDR3 comprises 14 residues. The CDR3 DNA sequence: TGTGCCAGCAGTTCAGGGATTTTGACCTACGAGCAGTACTTC. Its translation: CASSSGILTYEQYF.

The CDR3 protein is CASSPPGGAEKLFF. CDR3 nucleotides: TGTGCCAGCAGCCCTCCAGGGGGAGCTGAAAAACTGTTTTTT. V is TRBV7-2 and J is TRBJ1-4; 7 bases agree with TRBD1. After removal of 5 bases from V and 7 bases from J, the junction contained 7 bases not matched to a gene. CDR1 and CDR2 (germline): SGHTA, FQGNSA. The CDR3 is 14 residues long.

The gene calls are TRBV29-1 and TRBJ1-1; D gene unclear. Per germline, CDR1 SQVTM and CDR2 ANQGSEA. Deletions cut 7 bases from V and 1 base from J, with 7 bases between. This CDR3 is 11 amino acids long. The CDR3 spells CSAYGNTEAFF. The DNA of the CDR3 is TGCAGCGCTTACGGGAACACTGAAGCTTTCTTT. Combining the CDR3 with reference TRBV29-1 and TRBJ1-1 gives the whole variable domain SAVISQKPSRDICQRGTSLTIQCQVDSQVTMMFWYRQQPGQSLTLIATANQGSEATYESGFVIDKFPISRPNLTFSTLTVSNMSPEDSSIYLCSAYGNTEAFFGQGTRLTVV.

The chain joins TRBV4-3 to TRBJ1-2; D is unresolved. Trimming shortened V by 1 base and J by 6 bases, and 18 bases separated the two germline ends. The CDR3 has 16 residues. The V gene's germline CDR1 is LGHNA and CDR2 YSLEER. Here the CDR3 DNA reads TGCGCCAGCAGCCAAGTCTCCCCGGATTTACTTCATGGCTACACCTTC. Protein: CASSQVSPDLLHGYTF.

The genes are TRBV13 and TRBJ2-1; no definite D call. Germline V lookup: CDR1 PRHDT, CDR2 FYEKMQ (reference sequence). V dropped 5 bases and J dropped 4 bases, with 18 bases sitting between them. CDR3 length: 16 amino acids. The CDR3 bases are TGTGCCAGCAGCCCCGGACCCCGAGAAAAATACAATGAGCAGTTCTTC. This encodes CASSPGPREKYNEQFF.

This chain connects TRBV10-3 to TRBJ2-1, with TRBD1 matching over 7 bases. The germline V gene has CDR1 ENHRY and CDR2 SYGVKD. The CDR3 has 15 residues. J was trimmed by 5 bases and V by 7 bases; bases with no gene match: 11. This CDR3 is CAIKNDRVNDNEQFF. The CDR3 DNA is TGTGCCATCAAAAACGACAGGGTTAATGACAATGAGCAGTTCTTC.

This rearrangement joins TRBV5-1 to TRBJ2-5; 7 bases agree with TRBD1. From germline, CDR1 is SGHRS and CDR2 YFSETQ. J gave up 5 bases and V 0 bases, and 7 bases lay outside the gene matches. This CDR3 contains 15 residues. CDR3 in amino acids: CASSLAGTARETQYF. The CDR3 nucleotides read TGCGCCAGCAGCTTGGCGGGGACAGCCAGGGAGACCCAGTACTTC.

This rearrangement joins TRBV2 to TRBJ1-2; D gene ambiguous. The CDR3 consists of 12 residues. CDR1 SNHLY and CDR2 FYNNEI come from the germline V gene. The V end lost 6 bases, the J end lost 4 bases, and 9 bases lay between the germline ends. CDR3 amino acids: CASRPGVYGYTF. The CDR3 region has the DNA TGTGCCAGCAGGCCAGGAGTCTATGGCTACACCTTC.